Presented here are 24 T cell receptor beta chains from one specimen sequenced in a study of blood T cell repertoires in COVID-19. The assay was immunoSEQ multiplex PCR, and TCRdb's table has in-frame clones only and misses some. The sample includes about 120,000 clones, roughly 80% seen only once; the top ten take 6.5% to 9.5%. The sample consisted of peripheral blood. Receptors originate from a human donor in a cohort sampled during active COVID-19.

CDR3 sequence: CASSYRVTLSPQHF. CDR3 sequence (DNA): TGTGCCAGCAGCTACAGGGTGACTTTATCGCCCCAGCATTTT. V usage is TRBV5-6 and J usage is TRBJ1-5, with D perhaps matching TRBD1 (6 bases). Germline lookup yields CDR1 SGHDT and CDR2 YYEEEE. CDR3 length: 14 residues. The V end was cut by 3 bases, the J end by 9 bases, with 16 bases between.

The chain has TRBV18 and TRBJ1-3; 10 nucleotides align to TRBD1. The germline V gene has CDR1 KGHSH and CDR2 LQKENI. CDR3 length: 15 residues. J gave up 3 bases and V 4 bases, and 3 bases lay outside the gene matches. CDR3 sequence (DNA): TGTGCCAGCTCACAAGGGACAGGGGATGGAAACACCATATATTTT. This sequence encodes CASSQGTGDGNTIYF. The full variable domain, its missing parts supplied by reference TRBV18 and TRBJ1-3, is NAGVMQNPRHLVRRRGQEARLRCSPMKGHSHVYWYRQLPEEGLKFMVYLQKENIIDESGMPKERFSAEFPKEGPSILRIQQVVRGDSAAYFCASSQGTGDGNTIYFGEGSWLTVV.

This clone occurred a few times. Other DNA sequences in the same sample also yield this CDR3. The chain employs TRBV4-1 and TRBJ2-7, with 11 bases aligning to TRBD2. Trimming took 0 bases from V and 4 from J; bases not matched to a gene: 2. The CDR3 totals 15 residues. The V gene's germline CDR1 is MGHRA and CDR2 YSYEKL. The CDR3 reads CASSQEGTSGYEQYF. In nucleotides, the CDR3 is TGCGCCAGCAGCCAAGAGGGGACTAGCGGATACGAGCAGTACTTC.

This chain connects TRBV5-6 to TRBJ2-7; D perhaps matches TRBD1 (5 bases). The CDR3 sequence is 15 residues long. Germline assignment: CDR1 SGHDT and CDR2 YYEEEE. The V and J ends lost 0 bases and 6 bases respectively, with 16 bases between them. The CDR3 DNA reads as TGTGCCAGCAGCTTGGTTTGGGGCGATATCGGCGAGCAGTACTTC. It is translated as CASSLVWGDIGEQYF. The variable domain in full, with the rest retrieved from reference TRBV5-6 and TRBJ2-7, is DAGVTQSPTHLIKTRGQQVTLRCSPKSGHDTVSWYQQALGQGPQFIFQYYEEEERQRGNFPDRFSGHQFPNYSSELNVNALLLGDSALYLCASSLVWGDIGEQYFGPGTRLTVT.

This chain connects TRBV11-2 to TRBJ2-7; 9 nucleotides agree with TRBD1. J gave up 2 bases and V 2 bases, and 7 bases lay outside the gene matches. The CDR3 loop spans 16 amino acids. The germline V gene encodes CDR1 SGHAT and CDR2 FQNNGV. The CDR3 protein is CASSLSNRGPAYEQYF. The CDR3 DNA follows: TGTGCCAGCAGCTTATCTAACAGGGGGCCCGCCTACGAGCAGTACTTC.

This clone was recorded once. The rearrangement joins TRBV30 to TRBJ2-7; D unclear. V lost 0 bases to trimming and J lost 0 bases, with 6 bases between them. Germline-derived CDR1 and CDR2 are GTSNPN and SVGIG (reference sequence). This CDR3 spans 13 amino acids. For the CDR3, the DNA is TGTGCCTGGAGTGTAGACAACTCCTACGAGCAGTACTTC. Its protein is CAWSVDNSYEQYF.

The gene calls are TRBV12-3 or TRBV12-4 and TRBJ2-3, with unresolved D. The germline V and J ends were trimmed by 6 bases and 5 bases, with 6 bases remaining between them. The CDR3 totals 11 residues. CDR3 in amino acids: CASSPQDTQYF. The CDR3 bases are TGTGCCAGCAGCCCACAAGATACGCAGTATTTT.

The chain links TRBV19 to TRBJ2-7; D unresolved. This CDR3 spans 11 amino acids. The germline gives CDR1 LNHDA, CDR2 SQIVND (reference sequence). The germline V and J ends were trimmed by 5 bases and 6 bases, with 8 bases remaining between them. This chain's CDR3 is CASSWASEQYF. In DNA, the CDR3 is TGTGCCAGTAGTTGGGCGAGCGAGCAGTACTTC.

The chain links TRBV15 to TRBJ2-7; 7 positions agree with TRBD1. After removal of 1 base from V and 3 bases from J, the junction contained 9 bases not matched to a gene. CDR1 is LNHNV, CDR2 YYDKDF, per germline (reference sequence). The CDR3 consists of 16 residues. The CDR3 protein is CATSRAANRGIYEQYF. The CDR3 coding sequence is TGTGCCACCAGCAGAGCGGCTAACAGGGGAATCTACGAGCAGTACTTC.

This clone was found a few times. V usage is TRBV6-5 and J usage is TRBJ1-2; 8 bases agree with TRBD1. The V and J ends lost 6 bases and 0 bases, in that order; junction bases with no gene match: 3. CDR3 size: 14 residues. Per the germline V gene, CDR1 is MNHEY and CDR2 is SVGAGI. The CDR3 coding sequence is TGTGCCAGCAGGGGGACAGGATCTAACTATGGCTACACCTTC. Residues: CASRGTGSNYGYTF.

The V call is TRBV9, the J call TRBJ2-7, with 8 bases aligning to TRBD1. Trimming took 4 bases from V and 6 from J; bases not matched to a gene: 18. The CDR3 spans 17 residues. Germline CDR1 and CDR2: SGDLS and YYNGEE. The CDR3 nucleotides are TGTGCCAGCAGCCCAGACAGGGGACCCTCCCTGAATCGCGAGCAGTACTTC. This encodes CASSPDRGPSLNREQYF.

The J gene is TRBJ1-1, the V gene TRBV18; maybe TRBD1 (6 bases). CDR3 size: 16 residues. V was shortened by 3 bases and J by 4 bases, with 18 bases between the two germline ends. Looked up from germline, CDR1 is KGHSH and CDR2 is LQKENI. Here the CDR3 DNA reads TGTGCCAGCTCACCCTTAGTGGGGGCGGAGGTCACTGAAGCTTTCTTT. It codes for CASSPLVGAEVTEAFF.

The rearrangement joins TRBV15 to TRBJ1-4, with D uncertain. CDR1 is LNHNV, CDR2 YYDKDF, per germline (reference sequence). The CDR3 contains 15 residues. V lost 2 bases and J lost 7, with 14 bases in between. CDR3 amino acids: CATSRSPLSGEKLFF. The CDR3 DNA sequence: TGTGCCACCAGCAGATCCCCCCTCTCGGGTGAAAAACTGTTTTTT.

CDR3 amino acids: CASSQPGQGKETQYF. The CDR3 region has the DNA TGCGCCAGCAGCCAACCGGGACAGGGTAAAGAGACCCAGTACTTC. V and J are TRBV4-1 and TRBJ2-5; 9 nucleotides line up with TRBD1. V shed 2 bases, J shed 3 bases, and the junction held 4 bases outside the gene matches. Looked up from germline, CDR1 is MGHRA and CDR2 is YSYEKL. This CDR3 spans 15 amino acids.

The rearrangement uses TRBV5-5 and TRBJ1-5, with TRBD1 matching 11 bases. The length of the CDR3 is 15 residues. The germline V gene has CDR1 SGHKS and CDR2 YYEKEE (reference sequence). V shed 4 bases and J 2 bases; nucleotides not matched to a gene: 2. The CDR3, as DNA: TGTGCCAGCAGCCCGGGACAGGGGGGCAATCAGCCCCAGCATTTT. Translation: CASSPGQGGNQPQHF. Full variable domain (remainder filled in from reference TRBV5-5 and TRBJ1-5): DAGVTQSPTHLIKTRGQQVTLRCSPISGHKSVSWYQQVLGQGPQFIFQYYEKEERGRGNFPDRFSARQFPNYSSELNVNALLLGDSALYLCASSPGQGGNQPQHFGDGTRLSIL.

The rearrangement joins TRBV7-8 to TRBJ1-3, with D possibly TRBD1 on 6 matching bases. The CDR3 runs to 20 residues. In germline, CDR1 is SGHVS, CDR2 FQNEAQ. Trimming removed 1 base at V and 6 bases at J, with 28 bases between. CDR3 in amino acids: CASSLDLLTGTLSSENTIYF. The CDR3 nucleotides are TGTGCCAGCAGCTTAGATCTTCTTACCGGGACACTCTCTTCGGAAAACACCATATATTTT.

Note on this clone: The same CDR3 also results from other DNA sequences found in this sample. The chain links TRBV5-1 to TRBJ2-6; D gene uncertain. Germline V gene data show CDR1 as SGHRS and CDR2 as YFSETQ. The CDR3 contains 15 residues. V was cut by 4 bases and J by 0 bases, with 8 bases left in between. CDR3 DNA sequence: TGCGCCAGCAGCCTCGACTTCTCTGGGGCCAACGTCCTGACTTTC. Its protein product is CASSLDFSGANVLTF.

The rearrangement joins TRBV19 to TRBJ1-2, with 7 bases aligning to TRBD1. The CDR3 contains 11 residues. Losses at the gene ends were 10 bases for V and 7 bases for J; bases not matched to a gene: 6. Germline V lookup: CDR1 LNHDA, CDR2 SQIVND (reference sequence). The DNA for the CDR3 is TGTGCCACCGTTACAGGGGTTGGCTACACCTTC. Its translation is CATVTGVGYTF.

The CDR3 sequence: CASSPPPLLNYEQYF. The DNA for the CDR3 is TGTGCCAGCAGTCCGCCCCCATTACTCAACTACGAGCAGTACTTC. This chain links TRBV6-2 or TRBV6-3 with TRBJ2-7; D is unclear. This CDR3 is 15 amino acids long. The V end lost 5 bases, the J end lost 3 bases, and 17 bases lay between the germline ends. CDR1 and CDR2 (germline): MNHEY, SVGEGT.

The V and J genes are TRBV28 and TRBJ1-2; D may be TRBD1 (5 bases). The germline V and J ends were trimmed by 7 bases and 8 bases, with 20 bases remaining between them. Germline V gene data show CDR1 as MDHEN and CDR2 as SYDVKM. CDR3 length: 14 residues. The CDR3 loop reads CASTLGWTSEGYTF. Here the CDR3 DNA reads TGTGCCAGCACCCTGGGGTGGACAAGTGAGGGCTACACCTTC.

The V gene is TRBV13, the J gene TRBJ2-7; tentative D call: TRBD2 (6 bases). The CDR3 spans 13 residues. The germline CDR1 and CDR2 sequences are PRHDT and FYEKMQ (reference sequence). Trimming removed 3 bases from V and 5 bases from J, with 11 bases in between. The CDR3: CASSFGGDDEQYF. The CDR3 coding sequence is TGTGCCAGCAGCTTCGGCGGGGATGACGAGCAGTACTTC.

This CDR3 reads CASRGLTSGRSEQYF. The CDR3 region has the DNA TGTGCCAGCAGGGGACTGACTAGCGGGAGATCCGAGCAGTACTTC. The chain couples TRBV11-3 to TRBJ2-7, with 12 bases matching TRBD2. This CDR3 comprises 15 residues. Germline V gene sequence: CDR1 SGHNT, CDR2 YENEEA. J was trimmed by 6 bases and V by 6 bases; bases with no gene match: 9. The whole variable domain, filled in from reference TRBV11-3 and TRBJ2-7, reads EAGVVQSPRYKIIEKKQPVAFWCNPISGHNTLYWYLQNLGQGPELLIRYENEEAVDDSQLPKDRFSAERLKGVDSTLKIQPAELGDSAVYLCASRGLTSGRSEQYFGPGTRLTVT.

CDR3 nucleotide sequence: TGTGCCAGCAGCTTAAAGGGGGTAGCGGGGAGGGAGACCCAGTACTTC. This gives the protein CASSLKGVAGRETQYF. The V gene is TRBV7-3, the J gene TRBJ2-5; 8 bases are a match to TRBD2. The J segment lost 5 bases and the V segment lost 1 base, leaving 9 bases of the junction unmatched. CDR1 and CDR2 from the germline V gene are SGHTA and FQGTGA. CDR3 size: 16 residues.

The chain carries TRBV10-3 and TRBJ1-2; 10 bases align to TRBD1. V gave up 6 bases and J gave up 6 bases; unmatched junction bases: 7. Germline V gene data show CDR1 as ENHRY and CDR2 as SYGVKD. This CDR3 has 14 residues. The CDR3 region has the DNA TGTGCCATCAGACCGACAGGGGGCGCGCATGGCTACACCTTC. This sequence encodes CAIRPTGGAHGYTF.